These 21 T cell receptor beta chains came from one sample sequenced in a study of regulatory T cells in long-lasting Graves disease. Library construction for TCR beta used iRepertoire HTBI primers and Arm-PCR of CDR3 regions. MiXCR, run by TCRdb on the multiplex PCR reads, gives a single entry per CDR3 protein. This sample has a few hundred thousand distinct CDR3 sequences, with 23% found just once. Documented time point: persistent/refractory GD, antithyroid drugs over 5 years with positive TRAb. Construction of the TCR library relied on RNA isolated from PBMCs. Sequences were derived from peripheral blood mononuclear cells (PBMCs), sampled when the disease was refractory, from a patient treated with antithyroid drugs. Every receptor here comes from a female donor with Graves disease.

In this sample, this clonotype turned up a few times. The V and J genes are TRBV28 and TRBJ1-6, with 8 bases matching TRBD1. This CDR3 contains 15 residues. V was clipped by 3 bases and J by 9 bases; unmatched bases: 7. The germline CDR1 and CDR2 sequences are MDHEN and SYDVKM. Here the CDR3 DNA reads TGTGCCAGCAGTTTTAGGTCAGGGGGCCTTTCACCCCTCCACTTT. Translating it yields CASSFRSGGLSPLHF.

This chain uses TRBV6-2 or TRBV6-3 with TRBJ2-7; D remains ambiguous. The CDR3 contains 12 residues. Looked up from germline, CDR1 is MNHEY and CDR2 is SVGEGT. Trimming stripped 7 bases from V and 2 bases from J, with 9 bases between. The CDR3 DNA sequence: TGTGCCAGCACCCCATCCGCCTACGAGCAGTACTTC. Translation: CASTPSAYEQYF.

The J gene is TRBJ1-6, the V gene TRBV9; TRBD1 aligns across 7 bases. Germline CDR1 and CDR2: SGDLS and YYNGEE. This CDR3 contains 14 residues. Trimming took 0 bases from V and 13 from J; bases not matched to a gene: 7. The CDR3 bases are TGTGCCAGCAGCGTAGCAGGAGACAGGGCGCCCCTCCACTTT. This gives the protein CASSVAGDRAPLHF.

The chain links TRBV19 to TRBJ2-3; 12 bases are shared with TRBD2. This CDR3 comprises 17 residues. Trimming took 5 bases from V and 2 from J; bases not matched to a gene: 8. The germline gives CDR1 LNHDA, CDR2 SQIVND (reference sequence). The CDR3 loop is CASSPGGTSGFTDTQYF. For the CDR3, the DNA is TGTGCCAGTAGTCCCGGGGGGACTAGCGGGTTCACAGATACGCAGTATTTT.

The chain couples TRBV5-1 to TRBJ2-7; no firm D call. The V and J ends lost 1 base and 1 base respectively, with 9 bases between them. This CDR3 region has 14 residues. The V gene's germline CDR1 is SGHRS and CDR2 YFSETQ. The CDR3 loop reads CASSLRQPSYEQYF. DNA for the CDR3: TGCGCCAGCAGCTTGAGGCAGCCTTCCTACGAGCAGTACTTC.

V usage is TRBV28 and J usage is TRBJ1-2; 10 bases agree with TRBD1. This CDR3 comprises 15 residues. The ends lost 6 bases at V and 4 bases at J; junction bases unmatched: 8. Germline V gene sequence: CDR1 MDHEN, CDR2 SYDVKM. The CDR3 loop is CASSLTTGGGYGYTF. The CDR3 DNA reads TGTGCCAGCAGCCTTACGACAGGGGGCGGCTATGGCTACACCTTC.

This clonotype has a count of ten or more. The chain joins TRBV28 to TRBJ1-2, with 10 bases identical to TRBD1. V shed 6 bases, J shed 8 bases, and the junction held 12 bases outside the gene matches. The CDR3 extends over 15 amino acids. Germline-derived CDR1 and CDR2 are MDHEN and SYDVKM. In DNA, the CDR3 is TGTGCCAGCAGCCTAAGGAGGACAGGGGGTTGGGGCTACACCTTC. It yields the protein CASSLRRTGGWGYTF.

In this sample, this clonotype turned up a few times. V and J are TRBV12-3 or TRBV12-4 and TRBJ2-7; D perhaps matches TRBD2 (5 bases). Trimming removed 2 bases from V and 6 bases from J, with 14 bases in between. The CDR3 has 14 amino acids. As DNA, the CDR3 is TGTGCCAGCAGTTTAATGAAGGGAGCCTCCGAGCAGTACTTC. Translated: CASSLMKGASEQYF.

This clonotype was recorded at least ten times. Written as DNA, the CDR3 is TGTGCCACCAGCAGAGATTCGGATCAGCCCCAGCATTTT. Translating gives CATSRDSDQPQHF. V and J are TRBV15 and TRBJ1-5; no clear D. Germline loops: CDR1 LNHNV, CDR2 YYDKDF (reference sequence). The CDR3 runs 13 residues. The V gene lost 0 bases and the J gene lost 5 bases, with 5 bases spanning the gap.

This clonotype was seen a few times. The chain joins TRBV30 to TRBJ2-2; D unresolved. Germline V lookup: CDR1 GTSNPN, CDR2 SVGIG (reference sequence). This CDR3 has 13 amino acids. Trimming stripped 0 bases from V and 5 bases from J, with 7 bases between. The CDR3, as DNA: TGTGCCTGGAGTGTAGCCGGGACCGGGGAGCTGTTTTTT. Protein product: CAWSVAGTGELFF.

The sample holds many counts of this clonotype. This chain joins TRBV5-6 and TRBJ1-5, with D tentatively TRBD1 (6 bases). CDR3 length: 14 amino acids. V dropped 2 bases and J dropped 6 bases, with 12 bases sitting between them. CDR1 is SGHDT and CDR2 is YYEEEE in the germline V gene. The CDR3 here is CASSFYRDLQPQHF. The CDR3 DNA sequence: TGTGCCAGCAGCTTCTACAGGGACCTTCAGCCCCAGCATTTT.

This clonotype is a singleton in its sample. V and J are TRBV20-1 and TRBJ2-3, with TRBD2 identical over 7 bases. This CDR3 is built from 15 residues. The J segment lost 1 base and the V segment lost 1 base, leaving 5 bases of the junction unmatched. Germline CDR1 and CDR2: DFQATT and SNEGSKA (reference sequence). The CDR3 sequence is CSARVGAGRTDTQYF. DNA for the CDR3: TGCAGTGCTAGAGTGGGAGCGGGACGCACAGATACGCAGTATTTT.

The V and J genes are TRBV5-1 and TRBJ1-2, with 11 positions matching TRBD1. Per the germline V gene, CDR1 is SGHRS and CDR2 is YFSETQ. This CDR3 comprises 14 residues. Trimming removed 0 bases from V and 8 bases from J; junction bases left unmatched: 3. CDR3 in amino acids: CASSLVRTGGGYTF. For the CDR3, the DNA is TGCGCCAGCAGCTTGGTTCGGACAGGGGGCGGCTACACCTTC.

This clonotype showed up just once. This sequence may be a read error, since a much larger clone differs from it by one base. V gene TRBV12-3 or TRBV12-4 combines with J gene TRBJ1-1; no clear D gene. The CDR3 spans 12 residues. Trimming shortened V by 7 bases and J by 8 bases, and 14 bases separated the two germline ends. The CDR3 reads CASTIRRTEAFF. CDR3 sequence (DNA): TGTGCCAGCACCATAAGGAGGACGGAAGCTTTCTTT.

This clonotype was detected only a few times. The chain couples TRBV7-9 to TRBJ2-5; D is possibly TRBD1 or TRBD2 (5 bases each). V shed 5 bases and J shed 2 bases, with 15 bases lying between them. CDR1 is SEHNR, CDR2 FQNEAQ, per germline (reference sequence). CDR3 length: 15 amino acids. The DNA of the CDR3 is TGTGCCAGCAGCCCTCCGGGGCGGTGGCAAGAGACCCAGTACTTC. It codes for CASSPPGRWQETQYF.

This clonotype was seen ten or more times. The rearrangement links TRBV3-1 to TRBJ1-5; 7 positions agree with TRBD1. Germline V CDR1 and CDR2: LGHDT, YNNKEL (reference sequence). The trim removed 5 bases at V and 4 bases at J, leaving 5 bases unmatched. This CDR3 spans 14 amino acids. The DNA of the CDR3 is TGTGCCAGCAGCTCCGGGACAGTGAATCAGCCCCAGCATTTT. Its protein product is CASSSGTVNQPQHF.

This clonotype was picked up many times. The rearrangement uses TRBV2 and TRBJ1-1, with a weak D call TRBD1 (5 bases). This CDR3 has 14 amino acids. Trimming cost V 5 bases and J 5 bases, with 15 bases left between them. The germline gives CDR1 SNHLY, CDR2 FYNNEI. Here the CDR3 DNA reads TGTGCCAGCAGTTTGCCCAGGGTAGTAACTGAAGCTTTCTTT. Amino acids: CASSLPRVVTEAFF.

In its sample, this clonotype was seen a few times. CDR3 residues: CASSLLLAGVKNIQYF. CDR3 nucleotide sequence: TGTGCCAGCAGTTTACTACTAGCGGGAGTCAAAAACATTCAGTACTTC. The V call is TRBV28, the J call TRBJ2-4, with TRBD2 identical over 11 bases. Germline V gives CDR1 MDHEN, CDR2 SYDVKM. This CDR3 comprises 16 residues. After removal of 2 bases from V and 3 bases from J, the junction contained 3 bases not matched to a gene.

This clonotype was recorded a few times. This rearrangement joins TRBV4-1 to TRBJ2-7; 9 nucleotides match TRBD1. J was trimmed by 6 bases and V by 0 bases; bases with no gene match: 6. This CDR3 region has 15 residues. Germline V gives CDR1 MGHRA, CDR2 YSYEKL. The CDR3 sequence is CASSQDRDRVFEQYF. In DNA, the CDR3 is TGCGCCAGCAGCCAAGACCGGGACAGGGTTTTCGAGCAGTACTTC.

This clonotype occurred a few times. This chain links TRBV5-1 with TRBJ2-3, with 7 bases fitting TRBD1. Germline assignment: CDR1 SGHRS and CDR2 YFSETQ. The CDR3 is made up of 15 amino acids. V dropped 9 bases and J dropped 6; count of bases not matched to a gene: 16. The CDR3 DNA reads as TGCGCCACCGCCGACGGGGACAGAAAACGGGATACGCAGTATTTT. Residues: CATADGDRKRDTQYF. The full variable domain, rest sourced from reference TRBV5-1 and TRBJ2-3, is KAGVTQTPRYLIKTRGQQVTLSCSPISGHRSVSWYQQTPGQGLQFLFEYFSETQRNKGNFPGRFSGRQFSNSRSEMNVSTLELGDSALYLCATADGDRKRDTQYFGPGTRLTVL.

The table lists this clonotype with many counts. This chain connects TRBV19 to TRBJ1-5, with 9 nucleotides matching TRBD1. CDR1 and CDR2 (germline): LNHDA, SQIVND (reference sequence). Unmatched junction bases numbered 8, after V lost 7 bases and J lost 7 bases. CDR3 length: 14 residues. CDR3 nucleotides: TGTGCCAGTAAGGGGGACAGGGATGAACAGCCCCAGCATTTT. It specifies CASKGDRDEQPQHF.